A selection of T cell receptor beta chains follows, all from one sample in a study of monozygotic twins with inflammatory bowel disease. TCRdb reanalyzed the 5' RACE reads and collapses them to one entry per CDR3 protein, without DNA. This repertoire includes over 100,000 distinct CDR3 sequences. Source material: blood. Every receptor here comes from a human donor with ulcerative colitis or Crohn's disease, or a healthy co-twin of an affected twin (not recorded which). Both conserved end residues are part of each CDR3.

j_gene,v_gene,CDR3aa
TRBJ1-1,TRBV20-1,CSAPKLQGSTEAFF
TRBJ1-5,TRBV20-1,CSASFLRGKGAINQPQHF
TRBJ2-5,TRBV7-9,CASSLDSEETQYF
TRBJ1-3,TRBV5-1,CASSLGETGEDTIYF
TRBJ1-1,TRBV5-1,CASSLTGLAEAFF
TRBJ1-3,TRBV7-9,CASSFGAGNTIYF
TRBJ2-1,TRBV5-1,CASSPGSSYNEQFF
TRBJ1-1,TRBV20-1,CSAPTPRRSNTEAFF
TRBJ2-1,TRBV24-1,CATSDFRARGVNEQFF
TRBJ1-1,TRBV5-1,CASSLDGQQDTEAFF
TRBJ1-1,TRBV27,CASSLSTEGGRTEAFF
TRBJ1-5,TRBV20-1,CSARVSGREYSNQPQHF
TRBJ2-7,TRBV4-1,CASSQDNWLAGSSYEQYF
TRBJ1-5,TRBV11-2,CASSLDGQGQPQHF
TRBJ2-1,TRBV10-2,CASSWDRGNEQFF
TRBJ1-4,TRBV25-1,CASSEYTVWIEGGATNEKLFF
TRBJ1-1,TRBV20-1,CSALRGFNTEAFF
TRBJ2-5,TRBV20-1,CSARDNGLQGLGQETQYF
TRBJ1-4,TRBV11-1,CASSQNYDHGQRFNEKLFF
TRBJ1-5,TRBV7-9,CASSLGTGKSNQPQHF
TRBJ2-2,TRBV2,CASSESAYTGTGELFF
TRBJ1-2,TRBV11-1,CASSLAPGIYGYTF
TRBJ1-5,TRBV7-9,CASSLAASNQPQHF
TRBJ2-1,TRBV6-5,CASSYSKREGGDYNEQFF
TRBJ2-6,TRBV28,CATTQVSGANVLTF
TRBJ2-3,TRBV20-1,CSSEPGRRDTDTQYF
TRBJ2-5,TRBV5-1,CASSSPPAGGETQYF
TRBJ1-5,TRBV12-3/TRBV12-4,CASSQTASGQPQHF
TRBJ2-7,TRBV3-1,CASSQGDRELYEQYF
TRBJ2-7,TRBV5-1,CASSFRPVDRGPYEQYF
TRBJ2-2,TRBV5-6,CASQTSGPGELFF